This T cell receptor (beta chain) stems from a study of blood T cell repertoires in COVID-19. Turning to the study itself: Material from acute and convalescent COVID-19 was sourced from the United States, Italy and Spain. From T cells, B-cell-depleted T cells, or PBMCs came the material, which was cDNA or gDNA.

CDR3 length: 14 amino acids. Germline V gives CDR1 LGHNA, CDR2 YSLEER. Trimming left V 4 bases short and J 4 bases short, with 12 bases between. As handled by the study authors: Reference gene primer amplification yielded estimated nucleated cell counts. TCRdb's table, derived via immunoSEQ multiplex PCR, lists solely in-frame clones and lacks some. From that table come the V and J calls and clone size; the DNA was used to work out D and trimming. The sample lists some 95,000 clones; 75% to 85% were seen once. Input material: peripheral blood. This clonotype originated in a man between 65 and 85 years old with acute or convalescent COVID-19. The chain employs TRBV4-3 and TRBJ2-3, with D perhaps matching TRBD1 (6 bases). CDR3 in amino acids: CASSLGGQPDTQYF. CDR3 sequence (DNA): TGCGCCAGCAGCCTCGGAGGACAGCCAGATACGCAGTATTTT.